One TCR beta chain is described in this entry. The antigen is undetermined. The source of the sample is a study of cytomegalovirus exposure and HLA in healthy donors. CDR1 is MNHEY, CDR2 SVGAGI, per germline. The CDR3 sequence is 15 residues long. J lost 7 bases, V lost 5 bases, and 7 bases had no gene match. The PCR used 60 Vbeta and 13 Jbeta primers. Sequencing was performed with immunoSEQ multiplex PCR; in TCRdb, only in-frame clones are kept and a portion is missing. The sample lists roughly 160,000 clones, 80% to 90% seen once, with approximately 7% in the top ten. Notes on the study in general: The study put some 160 TCR beta chains on its list as cytomegalovirus-associated.

The sequence was obtained from a woman aged 30 to 39 in good health and CMV-seropositive. The chain links TRBV6-5 to TRBJ1-6; 8 bases match TRBD1. Sequencing input: PBMCs. CDR3 bases: TGTGCCAGCAGTAACGGGAGACAGGGGAATTCACCCCTCCACTTT. Protein: CASSNGRQGNSPLHF.